The clone carrying this T cell receptor beta chain was picked up one time. The sample originates from a study of blood T cell repertoires in COVID-19. The CDR3 sequence is 15 residues long. The V gene end was trimmed by 4 bases and the J gene end by 2 bases; junction bases not matched to a gene: 8. The V gene's germline CDR1 is SGHNT and CDR2 YYREEE (reference sequence). TCRdb's table, derived via immunoSEQ multiplex PCR, lists solely in-frame clones and lacks some. The data contain 120,000 to 150,000 clones, more than 80% of them singletons. The source is a woman at least 80 years old with acute or convalescent COVID-19. Sequencing was performed on peripheral blood. The chain employs TRBV5-4 and TRBJ1-2, with TRBD1 matching 7 bases. The CDR3 sequence is CASSLRQGVNYGYTF. The CDR3 DNA follows: TGTGCCAGCAGCCTTAGACAGGGCGTGAACTATGGCTACACCTTC.